These 22 T cell receptor beta chains were sequenced from one sample in a study of T cells in localized non-small cell lung cancer. Here immunoSEQ multiplex PCR was the method, and the copy in TCRdb shows in-frame clones only, minus some. The sample lists about 74,000 clones; approximately 84% were seen once. Here the sequenced sample was peripheral blood, taken before any cancer treatment. All receptors derive from a female donor aged 60 or older with stage I lung adenocarcinoma.

The CDR3 nucleotides read TGTGCCAGCAGCCAAGGGAGGGTGCTCTCCTACGAGCAGTACTTC. Its protein product is CASSQGRVLSYEQYF. The chain uses TRBV4-2 and TRBJ2-7; a possible D gene is TRBD2 (6 bases). The CDR3 is 15 amino acids. Trimming removed 1 base at V and 0 bases at J, with 10 bases between. Per germline, CDR1 LGHNA and CDR2 YNFKEQ.

V usage is TRBV7-8 and J usage is TRBJ2-7, with 8 bases matching TRBD2. The CDR3 extends over 14 amino acids. V lost 3 bases, J lost 5 bases, and 6 bases stayed unmatched. In germline, CDR1 is SGHVS, CDR2 FQNEAQ. The CDR3 bases are TGTGCCAGCAGCTTCGGACTAGCAACCCACGAGCAGTACTTC. Protein sequence: CASSFGLATHEQYF.

This clone appeared a single time. The rearrangement uses TRBV6-5 and TRBJ2-5; 7 bases are a match to TRBD2. J lost 5 bases, V lost 0 bases, and 9 bases had no gene match. The CDR3 consists of 16 residues. In germline, CDR1 is MNHEY, CDR2 SVGAGI. Written as DNA, the CDR3 is TGTGCCAGCAGTTACTCGCCCCACGGGGGGAGCGAGACCCAGTACTTC. Translated, it gives CASSYSPHGGSETQYF.

On this clone: Other DNA sequences within the sample encode an identical CDR3. The rearrangement links TRBV28 to TRBJ1-2; no clear D gene. The CDR3 consists of 14 residues. Deletions cut 8 bases from V and 2 bases from J, with 15 bases between. Germline assignment: CDR1 MDHEN and CDR2 SYDVKM. The CDR3 protein is CASLDGARNYGYTF. CDR3 nucleotides: TGTGCCAGCCTAGACGGTGCACGGAACTATGGCTACACCTTC.

This clone has more than one count but fewer than ten. The chain carries TRBV10-3 and TRBJ2-1; D not certain. The CDR3 runs 13 residues. Germline values: CDR1 ENHRY, CDR2 SYGVKD. Trimming pared 1 base from V and 3 bases from J, leaving 4 bases between. In DNA, the CDR3 is TGTGCCATCAGTGAGTTGAGCTACAATGAGCAGTTCTTC. Protein sequence: CAISELSYNEQFF.

This chain links TRBV19 with TRBJ2-1, with TRBD2 identical over 8 bases. Germline trimming cut 4 bases from V and 5 bases from J; bases unmatched to any gene: 7. This CDR3 has 15 amino acids. Germline V lookup: CDR1 LNHDA, CDR2 SQIVND (reference sequence). The CDR3 spells CASSKSGGLNNEQFF. DNA of the CDR3: TGTGCCAGTAGTAAGAGCGGGGGTTTAAACAATGAGCAGTTCTTC.

The genes are TRBV4-2 and TRBJ2-3; D call uncertain. Per germline, CDR1 LGHNA and CDR2 YNFKEQ. The CDR3 sequence is 16 residues long. The ends were cut back, 1 base at V and 4 bases at J, with 15 bases in the middle. CDR3 nucleotides: TGTGCCAGCAGCCAAGGTCCGCATACGGACGCAGATACGCAGTATTTT. Protein: CASSQGPHTDADTQYF.

There are a few counts of this clone. The CDR3 loop reads CASRPGQPSPLHF. DNA for the CDR3: TGTGCCAGCAGACCGGGACAGCCTTCACCCCTCCACTTT. The chain links TRBV6-5 to TRBJ1-6, with 7 positions matching TRBD1. CDR3 length: 13 amino acids. CDR1 and CDR2 (germline): MNHEY, SVGAGI. V lost 6 bases, J lost 9 bases, and 5 bases stayed unmatched.

J is TRBJ1-2 and V is TRBV29-1; weak D call: TRBD1 (6 bases). V shed 4 bases and J shed 4 bases, with 16 bases lying between them. Germline CDR1 SQVTM, CDR2 ANQGSEA. The CDR3 is made up of 14 amino acids. The CDR3 DNA reads as TGCAGCGTTGTGGGGGACACCGAAGTCTATGGCTACACCTTC. Translated: CSVVGDTEVYGYTF.

This clone was detected a few times. The chain recombines TRBV11-3 with TRBJ2-2, with 7 nucleotides matching TRBD1. Losses at the gene ends were 6 bases for V and 5 bases for J; bases not matched to a gene: 9. This CDR3 contains 15 residues. Germline CDR1 and CDR2: SGHNT and YENEEA. The CDR3 reads CASSSRQGGTGELFF. The CDR3 DNA follows: TGTGCCAGCAGTTCCAGACAGGGCGGGACCGGGGAGCTGTTTTTT.

This chain links TRBV9 with TRBJ1-3; possibly TRBD1 for D (6 bases). The germline V and J ends were trimmed by 2 bases and 2 bases, with 8 bases remaining between them. The germline gives CDR1 SGDLS, CDR2 YYNGEE. This CDR3 is built from 14 residues. For the CDR3, the DNA is TGTGCCAGCAGCGTGCGACAGGCTGGAAACACCATATATTTT. Protein product: CASSVRQAGNTIYF. The variable domain in full, with the rest retrieved from reference TRBV9 and TRBJ1-3, is DSGVTQTPKHLITATGQRVTLRCSPRSGDLSVYWYQQSLDQGLQFLIQYYNGEERAKGNILERFSAQQFPDLHSELNLSSLELGDSALYFCASSVRQAGNTIYFGEGSWLTVV.

The chain recombines TRBV19 with TRBJ2-7; D ambiguous. The CDR3 length is 13 residues. In germline, CDR1 is LNHDA, CDR2 SQIVND (reference sequence). V dropped 6 bases and J dropped 6 bases, with 15 bases sitting between them. CDR3 sequence: CASSSNIALEQYF. The CDR3 DNA reads TGTGCCAGTAGCTCAAACATCGCCCTCGAGCAGTACTTC.

This chain links TRBV5-1 with TRBJ2-7; 7 bases agree with TRBD2. From germline, CDR1 is SGHRS and CDR2 YFSETQ. Trimming removed 1 base from V and 3 bases from J; junction bases left unmatched: 7. This CDR3 spans 15 amino acids. The CDR3: CASSLMAGDLYEQYF. The CDR3 DNA reads as TGCGCCAGCAGCTTGATGGCGGGAGACCTCTACGAGCAGTACTTC. Full variable domain (rest looked up from reference TRBV5-1 and TRBJ2-7): KAGVTQTPRYLIKTRGQQVTLSCSPISGHRSVSWYQQTPGQGLQFLFEYFSETQRNKGNFPGRFSGRQFSNSRSEMNVSTLELGDSALYLCASSLMAGDLYEQYFGPGTRLTVT.

The V gene is TRBV11-2, the J gene TRBJ2-1, with 8 bases that match TRBD1. CDR1 SGHAT and CDR2 FQNNGV come from the germline V gene. The CDR3 sequence is 17 residues long. V dropped 1 base and J dropped 2; count of bases not matched to a gene: 7. CDR3 protein: CASSLGGQGGPYNEQFF. The DNA of the CDR3 is TGTGCCAGCAGCTTAGGAGGACAGGGTGGTCCCTACAATGAGCAGTTCTTC.

This chain links TRBV10-3 with TRBJ2-2, with TRBD1 identical over 7 bases. This CDR3 has 13 amino acids. J gave up 5 bases and V 6 bases, and 3 bases lay outside the gene matches. CDR1 and CDR2 from the germline V gene are ENHRY and SYGVKD. CDR3 residues: CAISLQGTGELFF. In nucleotides, the CDR3 is TGTGCCATCAGCCTACAGGGGACCGGGGAGCTGTTTTTT.

V gene TRBV28 combines with J gene TRBJ2-3; unclear D gene. The CDR3 covers 12 residues. Deletions cut 7 bases from V and 6 bases from J, with 11 bases between. The germline V gene has CDR1 MDHEN and CDR2 SYDVKM. The CDR3 DNA sequence: TGTGCCAGCAACGACGCTAGGGATACGCAGTATTTT. Translating it yields CASNDARDTQYF.

The genes are TRBV5-1 and TRBJ2-5; D is unresolved. Germline CDR1 and CDR2: SGHRS and YFSETQ. The V end was cut by 4 bases, the J end by 0 bases, with 4 bases between. CDR3 length: 12 residues. The CDR3 region is CASSADQETQYF. For the CDR3, the DNA is TGCGCCAGCAGCGCAGACCAAGAGACCCAGTACTTC.

The genes are TRBV5-5 and TRBJ1-1; D is unclear. This CDR3 is 13 amino acids long. From germline, CDR1 is SGHKS and CDR2 YYEKEE (reference sequence). With 4 bases removed from V and 4 bases from J, the gap between germline ends came to 11 bases. The CDR3: CASSPPAGTEAFF. In DNA, the CDR3 is TGTGCCAGCAGCCCCCCGGCGGGCACTGAAGCTTTCTTT.

DNA of the CDR3: TGCGCCAGCAGCCCCTTTGACTCTGGAAACACCATATATTTT. Translating it yields CASSPFDSGNTIYF. The chain combines TRBV5-1 with TRBJ1-3; D not resolved. The CDR3 consists of 14 residues. The V end lost 4 bases, the J end lost 0 bases, and 8 bases lay between the germline ends. CDR1 and CDR2 from the germline V gene are SGHRS and YFSETQ.

V usage is TRBV15 and J usage is TRBJ1-2, with TRBD1 matching over 7 bases. Germline values: CDR1 LNHNV, CDR2 YYDKDF (reference sequence). The junction had 5 bases not matched to a gene; V was cut back by 5 bases and J by 5 bases. CDR3 size: 13 residues. In nucleotides, the CDR3 is TGTGCCACCAGCCCCGGGACAGTTTATGGCTACACCTTC. Protein sequence: CATSPGTVYGYTF.

Here the CDR3 reads CASSPDSVGNQPQHF. CDR3 DNA: TGTGCCAGCAGCCCTGACAGTGTAGGCAATCAGCCCCAGCATTTT. The chain uses TRBV11-2 and TRBJ1-5; a weak D match, TRBD1 (5 bases). Germline assignment: CDR1 SGHAT and CDR2 FQNNGV. This CDR3 region has 15 residues. Trimming shortened V by 5 bases and J by 2 bases, and 13 bases separated the two germline ends.

This clone was detected only once. This chain uses TRBV10-1 with TRBJ2-7; the D is unclear. Germline assignment: CDR1 WNHNN and CDR2 SYGVQD (reference sequence). V lost 0 bases and J 2 bases, leaving 20 bases between the germline ends. This CDR3 is 18 amino acids long. The CDR3 is CASSESTWVGNSAYEQYF. CDR3 bases: TGCGCCAGCAGTGAGTCTACATGGGTAGGAAACTCGGCCTACGAGCAGTACTTC.